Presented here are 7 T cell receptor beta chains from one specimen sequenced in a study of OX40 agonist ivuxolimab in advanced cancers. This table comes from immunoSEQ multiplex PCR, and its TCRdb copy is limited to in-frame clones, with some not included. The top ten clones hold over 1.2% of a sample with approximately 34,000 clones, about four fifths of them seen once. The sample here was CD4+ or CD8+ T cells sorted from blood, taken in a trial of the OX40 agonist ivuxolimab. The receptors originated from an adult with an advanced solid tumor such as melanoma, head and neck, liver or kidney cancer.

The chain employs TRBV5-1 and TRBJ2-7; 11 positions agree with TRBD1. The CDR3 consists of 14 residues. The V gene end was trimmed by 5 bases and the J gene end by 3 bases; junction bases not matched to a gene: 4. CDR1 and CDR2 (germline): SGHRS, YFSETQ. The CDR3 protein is CASRTGTGGYEQYF. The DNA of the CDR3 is TGCGCCAGCAGAACCGGGACAGGGGGCTACGAGCAGTACTTC.

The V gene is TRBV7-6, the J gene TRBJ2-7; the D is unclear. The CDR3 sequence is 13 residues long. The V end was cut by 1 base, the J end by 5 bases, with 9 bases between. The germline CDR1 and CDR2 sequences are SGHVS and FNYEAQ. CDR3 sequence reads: CASSLGGVHEQYF. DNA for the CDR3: TGTGCCAGCAGCTTAGGTGGGGTCCACGAGCAGTACTTC.

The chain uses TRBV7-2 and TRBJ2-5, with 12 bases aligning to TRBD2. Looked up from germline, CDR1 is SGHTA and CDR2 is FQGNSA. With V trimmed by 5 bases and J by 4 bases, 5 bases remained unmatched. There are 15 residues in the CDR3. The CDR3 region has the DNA TGTGCCAGCAGCCCGACTAGCGGGAGTTTAGAGACCCAGTACTTC. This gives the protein CASSPTSGSLETQYF.

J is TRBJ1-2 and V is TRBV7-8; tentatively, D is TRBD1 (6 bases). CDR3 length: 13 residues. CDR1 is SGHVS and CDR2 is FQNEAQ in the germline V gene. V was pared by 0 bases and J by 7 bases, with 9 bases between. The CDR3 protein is CASSLAWDTGYTF. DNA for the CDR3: TGTGCCAGCAGCTTAGCTTGGGACACTGGCTACACCTTC.

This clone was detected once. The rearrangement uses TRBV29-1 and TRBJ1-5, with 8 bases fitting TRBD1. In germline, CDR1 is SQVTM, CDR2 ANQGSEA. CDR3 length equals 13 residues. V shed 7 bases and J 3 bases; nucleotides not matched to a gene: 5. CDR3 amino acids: CSAIRGPNQPQHF. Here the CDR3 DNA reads TGCAGCGCAATCAGGGGGCCCAATCAGCCCCAGCATTTT.

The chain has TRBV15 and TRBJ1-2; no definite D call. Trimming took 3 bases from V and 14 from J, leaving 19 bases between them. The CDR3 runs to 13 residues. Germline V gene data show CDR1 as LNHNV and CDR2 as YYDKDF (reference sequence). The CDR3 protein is CATSRVSQTPVTF. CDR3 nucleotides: TGTGCCACCAGCAGGGTCTCCCAGACCCCGGTTACCTTC.

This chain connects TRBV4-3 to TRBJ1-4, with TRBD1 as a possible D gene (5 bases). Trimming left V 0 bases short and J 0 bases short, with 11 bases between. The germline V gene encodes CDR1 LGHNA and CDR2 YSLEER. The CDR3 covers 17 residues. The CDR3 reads CASSQEGDSATNEKLFF. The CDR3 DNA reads TGCGCCAGCAGCCAAGAGGGAGACAGTGCAACTAATGAAAAACTGTTTTTT.